These T cell receptor beta chains were read from a single sample in a study of blood T cells in healthy people across ages. TCRdb re-analysed the 5' RACE reads in MiXCR, keeping a single row per CDR3 protein. The table includes 920,000 or so distinct CDR3 sequences, 40% to 55% detected once. Sequences were obtained from blood. The receptors come from an older woman in good health. The CDR3 runs from the conserved cysteine through the conserved F or W. D genes are given only for firm matches. For some rows the clone size is stated as once, few or many, or as a class when expanded; others skip it.

clone size,D gene,V gene,J gene,CDR3 protein,CDR3 DNA
NA,NA,TRBV5-1,TRBJ2-7,CASSLQGGRVAEQYF,TGCGCCAGCTCCTTACAAGGGGGGCGGGTGGCCGAGCAGTACTTC
few,NA,TRBV21-1,TRBJ2-5,CASSNTPEETQYF,TGTGCCAGCAGCAATACCCCAGAAGAGACCCAGTACTTC
NA,NA,TRBV5-6,TRBJ2-5,CASSLDQTGETQYF,TGTGCCAGCAGCTTGGACCAAACAGGGGAGACCCAGTACTTC
NA,TRBD2,TRBV3-1,TRBJ2-3,CASSKLAVSTGTQYF,TGTGCCAGCAGCAAACTAGCGGTCAGCACAGGTACGCAGTATTTT
NA,NA,TRBV5-1,TRBJ1-1,CASSPRQGGYPVPEAFF,TGCGCCAGCAGCCCTAGGCAGGGTGGGTATCCGGTCCCTGAAGCTTTCTTT
NA,TRBD1,TRBV5-1,TRBJ2-7,CASSLETGLKTLYF,TGCGCCAGCAGCTTGGAGACAGGGTTAAAGACCCTGTACTTC
NA,NA,TRBV25-1,TRBJ2-7,CASSETMPGTDYEQYF,TGTGCCAGCAGTGAAACGATGCCCGGGACCGACTACGAGCAGTACTTC
few,NA,TRBV14,TRBJ2-7,CASSHRPGNHEQYF,TGTGCCAGCAGCCACCGGCCAGGGAACCACGAGCAGTACTTC
few,TRBD2,TRBV20-1,TRBJ2-3,CSARPRLAGGFDLTDTQYF,TGCAGTGCTAGACCTAGACTAGCGGGAGGCTTCGATCTCACAGATACGCAGTATTTT
NA,NA,TRBV10-3,TRBJ2-3,CAISESILTARDTDTQYF,TGTGCCATTAGTGAGTCGATTTTAACCGCAAGGGACACAGATACGCAGTATTTT
many,TRBD1,TRBV12-3/TRBV12-4,TRBJ1-2,CASSPGTVYGYTF,TGTGCCAGCAGTCCGGGGACAGTCTATGGCTACACCTTC
NA,NA,TRBV27,TRBJ2-7,CASSLGRENYEQYF,TGTGCCAGCAGTTTGGGCAGAGAAAACTACGAGCAGTACTTC
NA,NA,TRBV25-1,TRBJ2-7,CASSEYSDEQYF,TGTGCCAGCAGTGAATATTCTGACGAGCAGTACTTC
few,TRBD1,TRBV13,TRBJ2-7,CASSSGTKTGADDPYEQYF,TGTGCCAGCAGCTCCGGGACAAAAACAGGGGCCGACGACCCCTACGAGCAGTACTTC
few,NA,TRBV27,TRBJ1-1,CASSLWLSQAGTEAFF,TGTGCCAGCAGTTTATGGCTTTCTCAGGCGGGCACTGAAGCTTTCTTT
many,TRBD1,TRBV25-1,TRBJ2-7,CASDRGYEQYF,TGTGCCAGCGACAGGGGTTACGAGCAGTACTTC
few,TRBD2,TRBV6-4,TRBJ2-2,CASSRGLAGNTGELFF,TGTGCCAGCAGCCGGGGACTAGCGGGGAACACCGGGGAGCTGTTTTTT
NA,NA,TRBV9,TRBJ2-3,CASSVVGDSDTQYF,TGTGCCAGCAGCGTAGTTGGGGATTCAGATACGCAGTATTTT
few,NA,TRBV10-3,TRBJ2-3,CAIRDWGGTDTQYF,TGTGCCATCCGGGACTGGGGGGGCACGGATACGCAGTATTTT
NA,TRBD2,TRBV7-6,TRBJ2-1,CASSLDPPSGYYNEQFF,TGTGCCAGCAGCTTAGATCCTCCTAGCGGATACTACAATGAGCAGTTCTTC
NA,TRBD1,TRBV11-2,TRBJ2-2,CASSPRQGNTGELFF,TGTGCCAGCAGCCCCCGACAGGGCAACACCGGGGAGCTGTTTTTT
few,TRBD1,TRBV7-9,TRBJ2-7,CASSNRDRDEQYF,TGTGCCAGCAGCAACCGGGACAGGGACGAGCAGTACTTC
many,TRBD2,TRBV4-2,TRBJ2-1,CASSQGLAGDEQFF,TGTGCCAGCAGCCAAGGGCTAGCGGGAGACGAGCAGTTCTTC
NA,TRBD2,TRBV11-2,TRBJ2-2,CASTFPGGSTNTGELFF,TGTGCCAGCACCTTTCCAGGCGGGAGCACAAACACCGGGGAGCTGTTTTTT
NA,TRBD2,TRBV14,TRBJ2-1,CASSQLTTSGSGNEQFF,TGTGCCAGCAGCCAGCTGACGACTAGCGGGAGCGGAAATGAGCAGTTCTTC
NA,NA,TRBV11-3,TRBJ2-2,CASSPTSTGELFF,TGTGCCAGCAGCCCCACGAGCACCGGGGAGCTGTTTTTT
NA,NA,TRBV6-2/TRBV6-3,TRBJ1-2,CASTFDTYGYTF,TGTGCCAGCACCTTCGACACCTATGGCTACACCTTC
few,TRBD1,TRBV7-9,TRBJ1-1,CASSARQGGTEAFF,TGTGCCAGCAGCGCCAGACAGGGTGGCACTGAAGCTTTCTTT
few,NA,TRBV12-3/TRBV12-4,TRBJ1-5,CASRLGTGSNQPQHF,TGTGCCAGCAGACTGGGGACGGGCAGCAATCAGCCCCAGCATTTT
few,NA,TRBV9,TRBJ2-5,CASSVRQEEGEQYF,TGTGCCAGCAGCGTAAGGCAGGAGGAGGGAGAGCAGTACTTC
NA,NA,TRBV24-1,TRBJ2-2,CATSANHNRANTGELFF,TGTGCCACCAGTGCGAATCACAACAGGGCGAACACCGGGGAGCTGTTTTTT
NA,TRBD2,TRBV2,TRBJ2-1,CASSRVSGLEQFF,TGTGCCAGCAGTCGAGTTAGCGGGCTTGAGCAGTTCTTC
NA,TRBD2,TRBV27,TRBJ2-3,CTSSSLAGGIDTQYF,TGTACCAGCAGTTCACTAGCGGGAGGAATAGATACGCAGTATTTT
few,TRBD2,TRBV2,TRBJ2-7,CASSGSSGRATYEQYF,TGTGCCAGCAGTGGGTCTAGCGGGAGGGCCACCTACGAGCAGTACTTC
NA,NA,TRBV15,TRBJ2-7,CATSPARMDEQYF,TGTGCCACCAGCCCCGCACGGATGGACGAGCAGTACTTC
few,NA,TRBV7-9,TRBJ2-5,CASSLHEGGSKTQYF,TGTGCCAGCAGCTTGCACGAGGGGGGGAGTAAGACCCAGTACTTC
few,TRBD2,TRBV15,TRBJ2-7,CATSRQGLVDEQYF,TGTGCCACCAGCAGACAAGGACTAGTCGACGAGCAGTACTTC
few,TRBD2,TRBV5-1,TRBJ2-1,CASSLLRGGGNEQFF,TGCGCCAGCAGCTTATTGCGGGGGGGAGGCAATGAGCAGTTCTTC
NA,NA,TRBV27,TRBJ1-2,CASSYTGSYGYTF,TGTGCCAGCAGCTATACAGGGAGCTATGGCTACACCTTC
NA,NA,TRBV5-1,TRBJ1-4,CATGPGFSGEKLFF,TGCGCCACAGGGCCAGGGTTTTCCGGTGAAAAACTGTTTTTT
many,TRBD2,TRBV12-3/TRBV12-4,TRBJ2-7,CASSLGAGGPYEQYF,TGTGCCAGCAGTTTAGGCGCGGGAGGCCCCTACGAGCAGTACTTC
NA,NA,TRBV3-1,TRBJ2-5,CASSQEVQGRKETQYF,TGTGCCAGCAGCCAAGAGGTCCAGGGCAGGAAGGAGACCCAGTACTTC